The 25 T cell receptor beta chains reported below all come from one sample, sequenced in a study of cytomegalovirus exposure and HLA in healthy donors. Amplification used 60 Vbeta primers and 13 Jbeta primers. Profiling relied on immunoSEQ multiplex PCR, and the TCRdb table lists in-frame clones only, not all of them. Here the sample spans 150,000 or so clones, about three quarters being singletons. Sample: PBMCs. The receptors derive from a man between 40 and 49 years old in good health and CMV-seropositive.

This clone was counted only a few times. The chain recombines TRBV5-1 with TRBJ2-1, with 12 bases matching TRBD2. Trimming cost V 4 bases and J 9 bases; bases outside gene matches: 11. The CDR3 length is 16 residues. From germline, CDR1 is SGHRS and CDR2 YFSETQ. In DNA form, the CDR3 reads TGCGCCAGCAGCCAAGGAGGCCTAGCGGGAGGGATTGAGCAGTTCTTC. This encodes CASSQGGLAGGIEQFF.

The chain recombines TRBV2 with TRBJ1-5, with 9 nucleotides matching TRBD1. CDR1 is SNHLY, CDR2 FYNNEI, per germline. The CDR3 runs to 13 residues. The J segment lost 6 bases and the V segment lost 6 bases, leaving 3 bases of the junction unmatched. CDR3 residues: CASRETGGQPQHF. DNA for the CDR3: TGTGCCAGCAGAGAGACAGGGGGTCAGCCCCAGCATTTT.

The rearrangement uses TRBV5-1 and TRBJ1-2; the D gene is possibly TRBD1 (5 bases). Per germline, CDR1 SGHRS and CDR2 YFSETQ. The CDR3 contains 12 residues. V was clipped by 3 bases and J by 4 bases, with 7 bases between them. CDR3 residues: CASSYDSYGYTF. The DNA of the CDR3 is TGCGCCAGCAGCTACGACAGCTATGGCTACACCTTC.

The chain joins TRBV30 to TRBJ1-2, with D maybe TRBD1 (6 bases). Deletions cut 1 base from V and 6 bases from J, with 12 bases between. The V gene's germline CDR1 is GTSNPN and CDR2 SVGIG (reference sequence). The CDR3 is 13 amino acids. CDR3 residues: CAWSEGVSDGYTF. CDR3 coding DNA: TGTGCCTGGAGTGAGGGGGTTTCGGATGGCTACACCTTC.

The rearrangement links TRBV5-1 to TRBJ2-1; 10 bases align to TRBD2. The CDR3 runs to 15 residues. Per the germline V gene, CDR1 is SGHRS and CDR2 is YFSETQ. V was pared by 5 bases and J by 4 bases, with 6 bases of the junction left unmatched. CDR3 nucleotide sequence: TGCGCCAGCAGTCCCCTAGCGGGAGCGTACAATGAGCAGTTCTTC. Protein sequence: CASSPLAGAYNEQFF.

V and J are TRBV7-3 and TRBJ2-7, with TRBD1 matching 8 bases. With 5 bases clipped from V and 0 bases from J, the junction kept 3 bases outside the gene matches. The CDR3 runs to 14 residues. The germline V gene encodes CDR1 SGHTA and CDR2 FQGTGA. The chain's CDR3 is CASSRTGNSYEQYF. CDR3 DNA: TGTGCCAGCAGCCGGACAGGGAACTCCTACGAGCAGTACTTC.

The chain uses TRBV10-3 and TRBJ1-3; TRBD1 might be the D (5 bases). CDR3 size: 15 residues. Germline CDR1 is ENHRY and CDR2 is SYGVKD. The V end lost 2 bases, the J end lost 2 bases, and 10 bases lay between the germline ends. This CDR3 is CAISEDRTAGNTIYF. The CDR3 DNA reads TGTGCCATCAGTGAGGACAGAACCGCTGGAAACACCATATATTTT.

The rearrangement uses TRBV5-1 and TRBJ2-7; D remains ambiguous. Germline V gene sequence: CDR1 SGHRS, CDR2 YFSETQ. This CDR3 comprises 13 residues. Trimming took off 3 bases at V and 0 bases at J, with 7 bases between the two ends. CDR3 in amino acids: CASSSRSSYEQYF. The CDR3 nucleotides read TGCGCCAGCAGCTCCAGAAGCTCCTACGAGCAGTACTTC.

The rearrangement links TRBV5-1 to TRBJ2-3, with 12 bases matching TRBD2. V was clipped by 4 bases and J by 0 bases; unmatched bases: 6. This CDR3 is built from 17 residues. Germline V CDR1 and CDR2: SGHRS, YFSETQ. CDR3 sequence (DNA): TGCGCCAGCAGCCCACCGACTAGCGGGGGAAGCACAGATACGCAGTATTTT. This translates into CASSPPTSGGSTDTQYF.

This sequence joins TRBV18 and TRBJ1-5; TRBD1 matches at 9 bases. Germline CDR1 and CDR2: KGHSH and LQKENI. After removal of 5 bases from V and 5 bases from J, the junction contained 4 bases not matched to a gene. The CDR3 length is 14 residues. In DNA, the CDR3 is TGTGCCAGCTCAGGGGGACAGGGCGATCAGCCCCAGCATTTT. Its protein product is CASSGGQGDQPQHF.

This clone appeared a few times. V usage is TRBV5-3 and J usage is TRBJ2-6; D possibly corresponds to TRBD1 (6 bases). TRBV5-3 is known as an ORF, though its function is uncertain. The CDR3 consists of 16 residues. With 0 bases removed from V and 4 bases from J, the gap between germline ends came to 11 bases. The CDR3 spells CARSLGQGSGANVLTF. CDR3 bases: TGTGCCAGAAGCTTGGGGCAGGGGTCCGGGGCCAACGTCCTGACTTTC.

The chain uses TRBV4-2 and TRBJ2-4; TRBD2 matches at 7 bases. The CDR3 extends over 17 amino acids. Trimming at V came to 1 base and at J to 3 bases, leaving 9 bases not matched to a gene. Germline CDR1 reads LGHNA; CDR2 reads YNFKEQ. The DNA for the CDR3 is TGTGCCAGCAGCCAAGTGGGAGGGAGTAGGGGCAAAAACATTCAGTACTTC. Translation gives CASSQVGGSRGKNIQYF.

The chain has TRBV6-5 and TRBJ2-5; no firm D call. The V and J ends lost 7 bases and 6 bases respectively, with 9 bases between them. CDR1 is MNHEY, CDR2 SVGAGI, per germline. The CDR3 has 11 residues. The CDR3 reads CASTDLKTQYF. The CDR3 DNA sequence: TGTGCCAGCACAGACTTGAAGACCCAGTACTTC.

The rearrangement uses TRBV27 and TRBJ2-4; 8 nucleotides line up with TRBD1. CDR1 and CDR2 from the germline V gene are MNHEY and SMNVEV (reference sequence). The CDR3 length is 19 residues. V was pared by 5 bases and J by 0 bases, with 15 bases of the junction left unmatched. The CDR3 bases are TGTGCCAGCAGTCCATCCGGGACAGGAATGCCCCTAGCCAAAAACATTCAGTACTTC. This sequence encodes CASSPSGTGMPLAKNIQYF.

This clone has more than one count but fewer than ten. CDR3 sequence (DNA): TGCGCCAGCAGCTTGGACAGGTTGAACACCGGGGAGCTGTTTTTT. It yields the protein CASSLDRLNTGELFF. The chain recombines TRBV5-1 with TRBJ2-2; possibly TRBD1 for D (5 bases). The CDR3 is 15 amino acids. From germline, CDR1 is SGHRS and CDR2 YFSETQ. Trimming pared 0 bases from V and 1 base from J, leaving 7 bases between. The whole variable domain, filled in from reference TRBV5-1 and TRBJ2-2, reads KAGVTQTPRYLIKTRGQQVTLSCSPISGHRSVSWYQQTPGQGLQFLFEYFSETQRNKGNFPGRFSGRQFSNSRSEMNVSTLELGDSALYLCASSLDRLNTGELFFGEGSRLTVL.

V gene TRBV4-2 combines with J gene TRBJ2-5; 7 bases align to TRBD2. This CDR3 has 16 amino acids. The V gene's germline CDR1 is LGHNA and CDR2 YNFKEQ. After removal of 0 bases from V and 5 bases from J, the junction contained 9 bases not matched to a gene. The CDR3 sequence: CASSQEKRGPWETQYF. CDR3 sequence (DNA): TGTGCCAGCAGCCAAGAGAAGCGGGGCCCATGGGAGACCCAGTACTTC.

The chain is built from TRBV4-1 and TRBJ1-5; the D gene is possibly TRBD1 (5 bases). The germline V gene encodes CDR1 MGHRA and CDR2 YSYEKL. The CDR3 is made up of 16 amino acids. Trimming shortened V by 0 bases and J by 0 bases, and 9 bases separated the two germline ends. The CDR3 DNA follows: TGCGCCAGCAGCCAAGACTCGGGGGGTAGCAATCAGCCCCAGCATTTT. It translates to CASSQDSGGSNQPQHF.

The chain's CDR3 is CASSQEEGEDSNQPQHF. CDR3 nucleotide sequence: TGTGCCAGCAGCCAAGAAGAGGGAGAAGATAGCAATCAGCCCCAGCATTTT. This chain joins TRBV14 and TRBJ1-5; D is uncertain. The length of the CDR3 is 17 residues. Trimming cost V 0 bases and J 0 bases, with 12 bases left between them. Germline V lookup: CDR1 SGHDN, CDR2 FVKESK.

The rearrangement links TRBV7-9 to TRBJ2-5, with TRBD2 matching over 7 bases. Trimming took 1 base from V and 11 from J; bases not matched to a gene: 16. This CDR3 region has 16 residues. Germline loops: CDR1 SEHNR, CDR2 FQNEAQ (reference sequence). The CDR3 DNA is TGTGCCAGCAGCTTAGGGGCGGGGGTAGTCTCTGGGGAGCAGTACTTC. This codes for CASSLGAGVVSGEQYF.

In DNA form, the CDR3 reads TGTGCCAGCAGTGACCCACCTAGCGGGAGTGGAGAGACCCAGTACTTC. It translates to CASSDPPSGSGETQYF. The chain employs TRBV25-1 and TRBJ2-5; 10 nucleotides align to TRBD2. Trimming removed 3 bases from V and 4 bases from J; junction bases left unmatched: 8. The CDR3 sequence is 16 residues long. The V gene's germline CDR1 is MGHDK and CDR2 SYGVNS.

The chain employs TRBV5-1 and TRBJ2-7; maybe TRBD1 (6 bases). CDR1 SGHRS and CDR2 YFSETQ come from the germline V gene. Trimming left V 5 bases short and J 7 bases short, with 19 bases between. This CDR3 is built from 14 residues. For the CDR3, the DNA is TGCGCCAGCAGTTTCGACAGCGCCCAGGGGGAGCAGTACTTC. It codes for CASSFDSAQGEQYF.

The chain links TRBV5-4 to TRBJ2-7; tentatively, D is TRBD1 (5 bases). This CDR3 comprises 15 residues. Between the trimmed V and J ends, which lost 1 base and 3 bases, there was a span of 14 bases. Germline CDR1 SGHNT, CDR2 YYREEE (reference sequence). CDR3 DNA: TGTGCCAGCAGCTTGAGAGGCCAGGGTGTCTACGAGCAGTACTTC. Protein: CASSLRGQGVYEQYF.

The gene calls are TRBV7-9 and TRBJ1-3; D might be TRBD1 (6 bases). CDR3 length: 15 residues. Trimming cost V 4 bases and J 2 bases, with 12 bases left between them. The germline V gene has CDR1 SEHNR and CDR2 FQNEAQ (reference sequence). The CDR3 here is CASSYETGAGNTIYF. As DNA, the CDR3 is TGTGCCAGCAGCTATGAGACAGGAGCTGGAAACACCATATATTTT.

V usage is TRBV7-2 and J usage is TRBJ1-2; 8 bases map to TRBD1. The CDR3 is 13 residues long. Germline V gene sequence: CDR1 SGHTA, CDR2 FQGNSA. V was clipped by 5 bases and J by 7 bases; unmatched bases: 6. This CDR3 is CASSTTGAGGYTF. The CDR3 nucleotides are TGTGCCAGCAGCACGACAGGGGCCGGTGGCTACACCTTC.

J is TRBJ2-1 and V is TRBV5-1, with 8 bases identical to TRBD2. V lost 4 bases and J lost 9; bases outside the gene matches: 12. CDR3 length: 15 residues. Germline values: CDR1 SGHRS, CDR2 YFSETQ. CDR3 sequence reads: CASSPVPGLGAEQFF. CDR3 coding DNA: TGCGCCAGCAGCCCCGTCCCGGGACTAGGGGCTGAGCAGTTCTTC.